These 14 T cell receptor beta chains were sequenced from one sample in a study of a mutant IDH1 vaccine in newly diagnosed glioma. Sequenced by immunoSEQ multiplex PCR; TCRdb stores in-frame clones only, minus some. This repertoire shows tens of thousands of clones, 83% found once; its top ten account for 7.4%. Time point of the sample: baseline, week 1 (first vaccination visit). Treatment: pre-vaccination baseline after standard-of-care therapy. The input for sequencing was PBMCs, taken from a glioma patient treated with radiotherapy, temozolomide or both. The receptors were sampled from a woman aged 45 to 65 with glioma.

The J gene is TRBJ1-5, the V gene TRBV6-1, with D unclear. CDR1 and CDR2 from the germline V gene are MNHNS and SASEGT. The CDR3 is made up of 14 amino acids. The V gene lost 4 bases and the J gene lost 6 bases, with 13 bases spanning the gap. DNA for the CDR3: TGTGCCAGCAGTGGAGCGTCTCTCTCTCAGCCCCAGCATTTT. Translation: CASSGASLSQPQHF.

V is TRBV28 and J is TRBJ2-7; D is perhaps TRBD2 (6 bases). V dropped 4 bases and J dropped 6 bases, with 10 bases sitting between them. Germline V lookup: CDR1 MDHEN, CDR2 SYDVKM. The CDR3 spans 12 residues. The CDR3 nucleotides are TGTGCCAGCAGTTGGGGGGTAGGCGAGCAGTACTTC. It yields the protein CASSWGVGEQYF. Using reference TRBV28 and TRBJ2-7 for the parts outside the CDR3, the full variable domain is DVKVTQSSRYLVKRTGEKVFLECVQDMDHENMFWYRQDPGLGLRLIYFSYDVKMKEKGDIPEGYSVSREKKERFSLILESASTNQTSMYLCASSWGVGEQYFGPGTRLTVT.

The V gene is TRBV30, the J gene TRBJ1-1; D ambiguous. This CDR3 comprises 11 residues. The V gene lost 4 bases and the J gene lost 1 base, with 4 bases spanning the gap. Germline V gene lookup returns CDR1 GTSNPN and CDR2 SVGIG (reference sequence). CDR3 DNA: TGTGCCTGGAATGAGAACACTGAAGCTTTCTTT. Amino acid sequence: CAWNENTEAFF.

V usage is TRBV10-1 and J usage is TRBJ2-1, with D possibly matching TRBD1 (5 bases). CDR3 length equals 10 residues. Germline V lookup: CDR1 WNHNN, CDR2 SYGVQD (reference sequence). CDR3 sequence: CPAGNNEQFF. Here the CDR3 DNA reads TGCCCCGCAGGGAACAATGAGCAGTTCTTC.

The V and J genes are TRBV2 and TRBJ2-3; TRBD1 aligns across 7 bases. The CDR3 totals 15 residues. V lost 5 bases, J lost 3 bases, and 8 bases stayed unmatched. CDR1 and CDR2 from the germline V gene are SNHLY and FYNNEI. The CDR3 DNA is TGTGCCAGCAGTTCGACAGGGATAAAGACAGATACGCAGTATTTT. Translating it yields CASSSTGIKTDTQYF.

V is TRBV7-2 and J is TRBJ2-7, with D maybe TRBD2 (6 bases). The CDR3 has 13 amino acids. V lost 4 bases and J 6 bases, leaving 13 bases between the germline ends. Germline CDR1 SGHTA, CDR2 FQGNSA. This CDR3 is CASSSLTSSEQYF. The CDR3, as DNA: TGTGCCAGCAGCTCCTTAACTAGCTCCGAGCAGTACTTC. Filled out from reference TRBV7-2 and TRBJ2-7, the complete variable domain reads GAGVSQSPSNKVTEKGKDVELRCDPISGHTALYWYRQSLGQGLEFLIYFQGNSAPDKSGLPSDRFSAERTGGSVSTLTIQRTQQEDSAVYLCASSSLTSSEQYFGPGTRLTVT.

The chain has TRBV19 and TRBJ2-1, with a tentative D call TRBD2 (6 bases). Germline V lookup: CDR1 LNHDA, CDR2 SQIVND (reference sequence). The length of the CDR3 is 14 residues. V lost 4 bases to trimming and J lost 6 bases, with 13 bases between them. CDR3 residues: CASSTPGLSNEQFF. The CDR3 nucleotides read TGTGCCAGTAGTACGCCGGGACTCAGCAATGAGCAGTTCTTC.

The chain couples TRBV2 to TRBJ1-1; D is undetermined. The CDR3 has 14 amino acids. Trimming removed 7 bases from V and 1 base from J, with 13 bases in between. Germline CDR1 SNHLY, CDR2 FYNNEI. For the CDR3, the DNA is TGTGCCAGCATCAAAAGGAAGGGGAACACTGAAGCTTTCTTT. As protein: CASIKRKGNTEAFF.

This chain uses TRBV5-4 with TRBJ2-1; TRBD2 is a possible D gene (6 bases). There are 13 residues in the CDR3. V lost 3 bases and J 4 bases, leaving 8 bases between the germline ends. CDR1 is SGHNT, CDR2 YYREEE, per germline (reference sequence). The CDR3 loop is CASSSRGYNEQFF. The DNA for the CDR3 is TGTGCCAGCAGCTCCCGGGGGTACAATGAGCAGTTCTTC.

J is TRBJ1-1 and V is TRBV9; D perhaps matches TRBD1 (6 bases). The CDR3 is made up of 13 amino acids. The germline V and J ends were trimmed by 3 bases and 4 bases, with 10 bases remaining between them. Germline-derived CDR1 and CDR2 are SGDLS and YYNGEE. CDR3 bases: TGTGCCAGCAGCGAACAGGGTAGCACTGAAGCTTTCTTT. Translation gives CASSEQGSTEAFF.

The chain links TRBV29-1 to TRBJ2-1, with D possibly matching TRBD1 (5 bases). Trimming shortened V by 3 bases and J by 9 bases, and 18 bases separated the two germline ends. Germline assignment: CDR1 SQVTM and CDR2 ANQGSEA. CDR3 length: 14 residues. CDR3 sequence (DNA): TGCAGCGTTGAGGAGAATAGGGGCATCACTGAGCAGTTCTTC. Translation: CSVEENRGITEQFF.

J is TRBJ1-2 and V is TRBV7-8; unclear D gene. The V and J ends lost 5 bases and 10 bases respectively, with 20 bases between them. CDR1 is SGHVS and CDR2 is FQNEAQ in the germline V gene. The length of the CDR3 is 14 residues. CDR3 in DNA: TGTGCCAGCAGCCCAAGGGAGGAGGCCAGCCTCTACACCTTC. It translates to CASSPREEASLYTF.

In nucleotides, the CDR3 is TGTGCCTGGAGTGTTCAGCAGGGGTACGAGCAGTACTTC. This sequence encodes CAWSVQQGYEQYF. This sequence joins TRBV30 and TRBJ2-7; tentative D call: TRBD1 (6 bases). Between the trimmed V and J ends, which lost 0 bases and 4 bases, there was a span of 10 bases. CDR1 and CDR2 from the germline V gene are GTSNPN and SVGIG (reference sequence). This CDR3 spans 13 amino acids.

The chain couples TRBV6-5 to TRBJ1-2; TRBD1 matches 9 bases. The ends lost 8 bases at V and 10 bases at J; junction bases unmatched: 11. The CDR3 runs 13 residues. Germline V gives CDR1 MNHEY, CDR2 SVGAGI. CDR3 nucleotides: TGTGCCAGCGGCACTCGGGACAGGGTAGACTACACCTTC. This encodes CASGTRDRVDYTF.